This T cell receptor (beta chain) was recovered during a study of cytomegalovirus exposure and HLA in healthy donors. About the research overall: An early release of data contained approximately 85 million unique TCRs, which came from HLA-typed donors. Overall study results and limits: The majority of TCR sequences were rare, yet some public TCRs appeared in many donors. One variant, a missense change in DCLRE1C, was linked in a later analysis to TCR beta V- and J-gene trimming. Reportedly, diagnosis of cytomegalovirus status by the classifier showed high specificity and sensitivity.

Both 60 Vbeta primers and 13 Jbeta primers went into the PCR. The protocol was immunoSEQ multiplex PCR, while the TCRdb copy is restricted to in-frame clones and leaves out a portion. The sample records 200,000 to 300,000 clones, roughly 80% being singletons. Note on this clone: Its target is not known. Other DNA sequences in the same sample also yield this CDR3.

Germline values: CDR1 LNHDA, CDR2 SQIVND (reference sequence). The CDR3 loop spans 13 amino acids. Trimming removed 3 bases at V and 3 bases at J, with 9 bases between. The sample comprised PBMCs. This rearrangement joins TRBV19 to TRBJ2-7; weak D call: TRBD1 (6 bases). This TCR came from a woman aged 40 to 49 in good health and CMV-seropositive. The CDR3 DNA reads as TGTGCCAGTAGTATTGGACAGAGCTACGAGCAGTACTTC. It yields the protein CASSIGQSYEQYF.